These 12 T cell receptor beta chains were sequenced from one sample in a study of cytomegalovirus exposure and HLA in healthy donors. In the PCR, 60 Vbeta and 13 Jbeta primers were used. Here immunoSEQ multiplex PCR was the method, and the copy in TCRdb shows in-frame clones only, minus some. The sample has 100,000 or so clones; roughly three quarters are singletons. Sequencing used PBMCs. These receptors originate from a woman aged 40-49 years in good health and CMV-seronegative.

CDR3 residues: CASSHHDSGAFF. The DNA of the CDR3 is TGTGCCAGCAGCCATCATGATTCGGGAGCTTTCTTT. The chain carries TRBV7-6 and TRBJ1-1; unclear D gene. V lost 5 bases, J lost 10 bases, and 14 bases lay in between. The length of the CDR3 is 12 residues. Germline CDR1 reads SGHVS; CDR2 reads FNYEAQ.

This clone came up a few times. The chain employs TRBV7-9 and TRBJ2-2; D may be TRBD1 (5 bases). Germline CDR1 and CDR2: SEHNR and FQNEAQ (reference sequence). This CDR3 has 18 amino acids. Trimming removed 1 base from V and 6 bases from J, with 21 bases in between. The CDR3 DNA follows: TGTGCCAGCAGCTTAGTAGGTGTGTGGGGCCAGATCTCCGGGGAGCTGTTTTTT. Translation gives CASSLVGVWGQISGELFF.

The J gene is TRBJ1-5, the V gene TRBV28; no firm D call. V was pared by 4 bases and J by 3 bases, with 16 bases between. The germline V gene has CDR1 MDHEN and CDR2 SYDVKM. The CDR3 is made up of 16 amino acids. This chain's CDR3 is CASSSGKDGFNQPQHF. DNA for the CDR3: TGTGCCAGCAGTTCGGGGAAAGACGGTTTCAATCAGCCCCAGCATTTT.

The gene calls are TRBV18 and TRBJ2-7; 7 bases map to TRBD2. Germline lookup yields CDR1 KGHSH and CDR2 LQKENI. The length of the CDR3 is 15 residues. The V segment lost 5 bases and the J segment 0 bases; nucleotides outside the gene matches: 7. The chain's CDR3 is CASSGEGASSYEQYF. CDR3 DNA sequence: TGTGCCAGCTCAGGGGAGGGCGCGAGCTCCTACGAGCAGTACTTC. The entire variable domain, with the rest obtained from reference TRBV18 and TRBJ2-7, is as follows: NAGVMQNPRHLVRRRGQEARLRCSPMKGHSHVYWYRQLPEEGLKFMVYLQKENIIDESGMPKERFSAEFPKEGPSILRIQQVVRGDSAAYFCASSGEGASSYEQYFGPGTRLTVT.

This rearrangement joins TRBV5-1 to TRBJ1-1; no clear D. Germline V CDR1 and CDR2: SGHRS, YFSETQ. V was shortened by 6 bases and J by 4 bases, with 7 bases between the two germline ends. CDR3 length: 11 amino acids. CDR3 sequence: CASNGGTEAFF. CDR3 nucleotides: TGCGCCAGCAATGGAGGCACTGAAGCTTTCTTT.

This clone was detected a few times. At the DNA level, this CDR3 is encoded by other sequences in the same sample as well. The chain uses TRBV5-1 and TRBJ2-7; the D gene is possibly TRBD2 (5 bases). Looked up from germline, CDR1 is SGHRS and CDR2 is YFSETQ. V was cut by 0 bases and J by 0 bases, with 7 bases left in between. The CDR3 has 14 amino acids. The CDR3 DNA follows: TGCGCCAGCAGCTTGGTCGGGGACTCCTACGAGCAGTACTTC. Translating gives CASSLVGDSYEQYF.

This chain uses TRBV6-5 with TRBJ1-5, with a possible D match to TRBD1 (5 bases). The ends were cut back, 0 bases at V and 4 bases at J, with 10 bases in the middle. The CDR3 contains 15 residues. Germline V gives CDR1 MNHEY, CDR2 SVGAGI. The CDR3 DNA is TGTGCCAGCAGTTACTCTGGGGGGAAAAATCAGCCCCAGCATTTT. Translated, it gives CASSYSGGKNQPQHF.

This clone came up a few times. Since no conserved phenylalanine or tryptophan closes the CDR3, a read error is the likely cause. J is TRBJ1-1 and V is TRBV6-5; TRBD1 is a possible D gene (5 bases). The CDR3 spans 14 residues. Germline CDR1 reads MNHEY; CDR2 reads SVGAGI. V was trimmed by 0 bases and J by 7 bases, leaving 12 bases between them. The CDR3 protein is CASSYSAGGGEAFV. The CDR3 DNA reads as TGTGCCAGCAGTTACTCTGCAGGCGGGGGTGAAGCTTTCGTT.

This clone was detected only a few times. This chain connects TRBV6-5 to TRBJ2-6; D ambiguous. CDR1 and CDR2 from the germline V gene are MNHEY and SVGAGI. CDR3 length equals 13 residues. The V end lost 6 bases, the J end lost 0 bases, and 3 bases lay between the germline ends. CDR3 sequence: CASRLSGANVLTF. DNA of the CDR3: TGTGCCAGCAGACTCTCTGGGGCCAACGTCCTGACTTTC.

This clone was seen once. This chain uses TRBV27 with TRBJ2-2; D possibly corresponds to TRBD2 (5 bases). The ends were cut back, 0 bases at V and 6 bases at J, with 11 bases in the middle. The V gene's germline CDR1 is MNHEY and CDR2 SMNVEV (reference sequence). The CDR3 sequence is 15 residues long. CDR3 residues: CASSLSPRGSGELFF. CDR3 nucleotide sequence: TGTGCCAGCAGTTTATCCCCTCGGGGTTCCGGGGAGCTGTTTTTT.

For the CDR3, the DNA is TGTGCCAGTGGATCCTTGACAGGAGTGAGTTCACCCCTCCACTTT. Its translation is CASGSLTGVSSPLHF. V and J are TRBV19 and TRBJ1-6, with TRBD1 as a possible D gene (6 bases). CDR1 and CDR2 (germline): LNHDA, SQIVND (reference sequence). The V end was cut by 8 bases, the J end by 9 bases, with 20 bases between. CDR3 length: 15 residues.

This chain joins TRBV9 and TRBJ2-1; 11 nucleotides line up with TRBD2. The CDR3 extends over 15 amino acids. V lost 0 bases, J lost 9 bases, and 5 bases stayed unmatched. Germline CDR1 and CDR2: SGDLS and YYNGEE. CDR3 DNA: TGTGCCAGCAGCGTAGTAGCGGGGGGGCCTGGTGAGCAGTTCTTC. This sequence encodes CASSVVAGGPGEQFF.